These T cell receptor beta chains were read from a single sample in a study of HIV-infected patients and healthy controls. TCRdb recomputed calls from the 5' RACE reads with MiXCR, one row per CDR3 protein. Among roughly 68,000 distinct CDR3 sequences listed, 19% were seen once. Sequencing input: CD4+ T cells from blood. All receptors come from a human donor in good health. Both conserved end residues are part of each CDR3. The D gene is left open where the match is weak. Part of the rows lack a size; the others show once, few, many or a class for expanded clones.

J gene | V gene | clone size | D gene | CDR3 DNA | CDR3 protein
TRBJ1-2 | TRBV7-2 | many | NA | TGTGCCAGCAGCTTAGTTGTCGGGGGCAGGGATGGCTACACCTTC | CASSLVVGGRDGYTF
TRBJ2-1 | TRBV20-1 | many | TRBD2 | TGCAGTGCTTCTAGCGGGAGGGCCCCCTACAATGAGCAGTTCTTC | CSASSGRAPYNEQFF
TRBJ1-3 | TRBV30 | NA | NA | TGTGCCTGGAGTGTACCAGGGAATGAAAACACCATATATTTT | CAWSVPGNENTIYF
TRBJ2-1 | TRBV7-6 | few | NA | TGTGCCAGCAGCTTAGTTACCAGGGACCCACACAATGAGCAGTTCTTC | CASSLVTRDPHNEQFF
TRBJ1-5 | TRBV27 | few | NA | TGTGCCAGCAGTTCCGCGGCGGACAGTGCAAACAATCAGCCCCAGCATTTT | CASSSAADSANNQPQHF
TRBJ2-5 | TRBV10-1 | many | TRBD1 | TGCGCCAGCAGTGAGTCGATTGGACAGGGCCGGGAGACCCAGTACTTC | CASSESIGQGRETQYF
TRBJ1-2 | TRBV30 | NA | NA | TGTGCCTGGAGTGTAATCCTAGGTTACACCTTC | CAWSVILGYTF
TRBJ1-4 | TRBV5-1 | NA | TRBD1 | TGCGCCAGCAGCCCGGGGACAGGGGGCGCCCGGGTCCGGACTAATGAAAAACTGTTTTTT | CASSPGTGGARVRTNEKLFF
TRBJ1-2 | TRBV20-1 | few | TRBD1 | TGCAGTGCTAGAGGGGGGACAGGGAGCTTCTATGGCTACACCTTC | CSARGGTGSFYGYTF
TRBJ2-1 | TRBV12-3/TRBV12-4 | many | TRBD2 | TGTGCCAGCAGTGAAGCGGGAGGTCTCCACAATGAGCAGTTCTTC | CASSEAGGLHNEQFF
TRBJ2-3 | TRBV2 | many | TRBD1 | TGTGCCAGCAGTAGTCCCGGGACAGGCCCAGATACGCAGTATTTT | CASSSPGTGPDTQYF
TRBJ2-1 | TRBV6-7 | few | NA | TGTGCCAGCAGTTACAAGGGTCGGTCCTACAATGAGCAGTTCTTC | CASSYKGRSYNEQFF
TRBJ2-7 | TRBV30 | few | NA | TGTGCCTGGAGTGTACGCGGATACGAGCAGTACTTC | CAWSVRGYEQYF
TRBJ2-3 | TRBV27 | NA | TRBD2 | TGTGCCAGCAGTTTCGGCGTATCGCGGGGGGCAGATACGCAGTATTTT | CASSFGVSRGADTQYF
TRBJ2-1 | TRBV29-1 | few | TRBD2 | TGCAGCGTTGATGGGACTAGACAATACAATGAGCAGTTCTTC | CSVDGTRQYNEQFF
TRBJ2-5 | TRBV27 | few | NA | TGTGCCAGCAGTTTATCCCCCGCGACCGGGTTTTCGGCCCAGTACTTC | CASSLSPATGFSAQYF
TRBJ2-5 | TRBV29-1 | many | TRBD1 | TGCAGCACCGGGACAGGGGAAAAGACCCAGTACTTC | CSTGTGEKTQYF
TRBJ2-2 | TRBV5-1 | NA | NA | TGCGCCAGCAGCTTGGCACGGAGGAACACCGGGGAGCTGTTTTTT | CASSLARRNTGELFF
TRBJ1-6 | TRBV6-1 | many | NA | TGTGCCAGCAGTGAAAAGTCAGGAGCACCCCTCCACTTT | CASSEKSGAPLHF
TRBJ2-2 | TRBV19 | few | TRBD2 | TGTGCCAGTAGTATCGGACTAGCGGGAGTCACCGGGGAGCTGTTTTTT | CASSIGLAGVTGELFF
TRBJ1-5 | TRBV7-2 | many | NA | TGTGCCAGCAGCTTTGGTGGCAATCAGCCCCAGCATTTT | CASSFGGNQPQHF
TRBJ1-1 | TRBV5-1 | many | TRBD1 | TGCGCCAGCAGCTTGTCGACAGGGCCCACTGAAGCTTTCTTT | CASSLSTGPTEAFF
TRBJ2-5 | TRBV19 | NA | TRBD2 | TGTGCCAGTAGTTCTACCAGCGGGAGCATAGGAGAGACCCAGTACTTC | CASSSTSGSIGETQYF
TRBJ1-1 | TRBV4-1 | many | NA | TGCGCCAGCAGCCAAGATTGGGGGAGCACTGAAGCTTTCTTT | CASSQDWGSTEAFF
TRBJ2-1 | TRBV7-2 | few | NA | TGTGCCAGCAGCTTAGGGTATGGAGGGCCGCAGTTCTTC | CASSLGYGGPQFF
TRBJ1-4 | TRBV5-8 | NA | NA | TGTGCCAGCAGCCCCTTGGGGAATCCTAAACTGTTTTTT | CASSPLGNPKLFF
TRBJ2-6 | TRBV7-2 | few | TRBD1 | TGTGCCAGCAGCTTAGGACAGGGTCGCTCTGGGGCCAACGTCCTGACTTTC | CASSLGQGRSGANVLTF
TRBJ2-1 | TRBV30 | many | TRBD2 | TGTGCCTGGAGTCTCGGTAGCGGGAGAGCCGATGAGCAGTTCTTC | CAWSLGSGRADEQFF
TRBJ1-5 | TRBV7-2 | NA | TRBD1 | TGTGCCAGCAGCTTAACCGGCCAAGGGGGCGCCCAGCCCCAGCATTTT | CASSLTGQGGAQPQHF
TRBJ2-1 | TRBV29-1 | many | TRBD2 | TGCAGCGGTAACCCGCTGACTAGCGGTAGATACAATGAGCAGTTCTTC | CSGNPLTSGRYNEQFF
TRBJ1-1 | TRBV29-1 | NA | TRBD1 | TGCAGCGGCCGGGGACAGGGGAACACTGAAGCTTTCTTT | CSGRGQGNTEAFF
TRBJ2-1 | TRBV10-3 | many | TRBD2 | TGTGCCATCAGAGGGACTAGCGGAAATGAGCAGTTCTTC | CAIRGTSGNEQFF
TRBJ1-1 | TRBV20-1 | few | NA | TGCAGTGCTGGCCGATATTACACTGAAGCTTTCTTT | CSAGRYYTEAFF
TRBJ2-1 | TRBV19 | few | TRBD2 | TGTGCCAGTAGTATAGCCCCTAGCGGGGCCCGAGGGGAGCAGTTCTTC | CASSIAPSGARGEQFF
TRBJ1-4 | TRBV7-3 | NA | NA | TGTGCCAGCGGGGGCGGACCGGGGGAAAAACTGTTTTTT | CASGGGPGEKLFF